A single TCR beta chain is shown here with its context. In the source study's methods: Using reference gene primer amplification, nucleated cell counts were estimated. Assay used: immunoSEQ multiplex PCR; TCRdb lists only in-frame clones, some missing. Clone size and V and J calls were adopted from that table, with D and trimming inferred from the DNA. Found here are approximately 94,000 clones, approximately 86% of them singletons; the top ten hold roughly 8.7%. The data derive from a study of blood T cell repertoires in COVID-19. Study details: The United States, Italy and Spain provided the acute and convalescent COVID-19 samples. From T cells, B-cell-depleted T cells, or PBMCs came the material, which was cDNA or gDNA.

The receptor's source is a woman aged 70-85 years with acute or convalescent COVID-19. The sample taken for sequencing was peripheral blood.

In DNA form, the CDR3 reads TGTGCCAGTAGTTGGCTAGCGGGAGACTCTGGGGCCAACGTCCTGACTTTC. Protein sequence: CASSWLAGDSGANVLTF. The chain couples TRBV19 to TRBJ2-6, with 10 bases aligning to TRBD2. The J segment lost 0 bases and the V segment lost 5 bases, leaving 4 bases of the junction unmatched. The CDR3 runs to 17 residues. Germline V gene sequence: CDR1 LNHDA, CDR2 SQIVND (reference sequence).